The 26 T cell receptor beta chains presented below share a single source sample, sequenced in a study of blood T cell repertoires in COVID-19. Measured with immunoSEQ multiplex PCR; TCRdb has only the in-frame clones, and not every one. The sample lists tens of thousands of clones; about 88% were seen once. Sequencing used peripheral blood. The origin of the receptors is a man aged 55 to 70 with acute or convalescent COVID-19.

The rearrangement uses TRBV5-1 and TRBJ2-1; D perhaps matches TRBD2 (6 bases). This CDR3 contains 16 residues. Per the germline V gene, CDR1 is SGHRS and CDR2 is YFSETQ. V shed 4 bases and J shed 4 bases, with 18 bases lying between them. The CDR3 DNA reads TGCGCCAGCAGCCCTGGCGGGGCTGCTTCTTACAATGAGCAGTTCTTC. This gives the protein CASSPGGAASYNEQFF.

CDR3 bases: TGTGCCAGCAGTTACCCCACAGGGCAGGGTTCACCCCTCCACTTT. Encoded protein: CASSYPTGQGSPLHF. The chain employs TRBV6-6 and TRBJ1-6, with D perhaps TRBD1 (6 bases). The length of the CDR3 is 15 residues. The germline gives CDR1 MNHNY, CDR2 SVGAGI (reference sequence). Trimming left V 2 bases short and J 9 bases short, with 14 bases between.

The chain couples TRBV5-1 to TRBJ2-3; D possibly corresponds to TRBD2 (6 bases). The V end lost 0 bases, the J end lost 2 bases, and 10 bases lay between the germline ends. The CDR3 totals 15 residues. CDR1 and CDR2 (germline): SGHRS, YFSETQ. The CDR3 DNA reads as TGCGCCAGCAGCTTGGATGCGGGGAACACAGATACGCAGTATTTT. This translates into CASSLDAGNTDTQYF.

A single count supports this clone. The chain recombines TRBV18 with TRBJ1-1; a weak D match, TRBD1 (5 bases). CDR1 KGHSH and CDR2 LQKENI come from the germline V gene. The CDR3 extends over 12 amino acids. Trimming removed 3 bases from V and 7 bases from J, with 9 bases in between. The CDR3 DNA is TGTGCCAGCTCACCTATGGGGGGTGAAGCTTTCTTT. Residues: CASSPMGGEAFF.

The chain recombines TRBV5-4 with TRBJ2-7; 11 nucleotides align to TRBD1. From germline, CDR1 is SGHNT and CDR2 YYREEE (reference sequence). After removal of 4 bases from V and 2 bases from J, the junction contained 5 bases not matched to a gene. The CDR3 has 15 amino acids. The chain's CDR3 is CASSLPGQGAYEQYF. CDR3 sequence (DNA): TGTGCCAGCAGCCTACCGGGACAGGGGGCCTACGAGCAGTACTTC.

CDR3 amino acids: CASSLSDRAGTGELFF. DNA of the CDR3: TGCGCCAGCAGCTTGTCGGACAGGGCGGGGACCGGGGAGCTGTTTTTT. V and J are TRBV5-1 and TRBJ2-2; 8 positions match TRBD1. Germline trimming cut 1 base from V and 5 bases from J; bases unmatched to any gene: 7. The CDR3 spans 16 residues. Germline assignment: CDR1 SGHRS and CDR2 YFSETQ.

The CDR3: CASSTTTDSNQPQHF. In nucleotides, the CDR3 is TGTGCCAGCAGTACGACGACAGATAGCAATCAGCCCCAGCATTTT. The chain is built from TRBV2 and TRBJ1-5; D is perhaps TRBD1 (5 bases). CDR3 length: 15 amino acids. V lost 5 bases and J lost 0, with 11 bases in between. Germline V gene sequence: CDR1 SNHLY, CDR2 FYNNEI.

This clone was observed a single time. The rearrangement links TRBV7-9 to TRBJ2-7; weak D call: TRBD1 (6 bases). This CDR3 has 15 amino acids. Germline V gene data show CDR1 as SEHNR and CDR2 as FQNEAQ (reference sequence). V was trimmed by 5 bases and J by 2 bases, leaving 16 bases between them. The CDR3 nucleotides are TGTGCCAGCAGCCTGAAGGGTGGGGACACCTACGAGCAGTACTTC. Encoded protein: CASSLKGGDTYEQYF.

V usage is TRBV2 and J usage is TRBJ1-4; no definite D call. The V end lost 9 bases, the J end lost 7 bases, and 21 bases lay between the germline ends. This CDR3 region has 15 residues. The V gene's germline CDR1 is SNHLY and CDR2 FYNNEI. CDR3 in DNA: TGTGCCAGTTTAAGAGGGCGCGGGCATGGTGAAAAACTGTTTTTT. Encoded protein: CASLRGRGHGEKLFF.

The chain employs TRBV29-1 and TRBJ2-7; 7 bases fit TRBD2. The V and J ends lost 4 bases and 4 bases, in that order; junction bases with no gene match: 4. CDR3 length: 12 residues. Looked up from germline, CDR1 is SQVTM and CDR2 is ANQGSEA. The CDR3 DNA sequence: TGCAGCGTTGCCTTCGGGGGGTACGAGCAGTACTTC. It translates to CSVAFGGYEQYF.

The chain employs TRBV10-1 and TRBJ2-7, with 11 bases lining up with TRBD1. V lost 4 bases, J lost 1 base, and 6 bases stayed unmatched. CDR1 is WNHNN and CDR2 is SYGVQD in the germline V gene (reference sequence). This CDR3 has 16 residues. In DNA, the CDR3 is TGCGCCAGCAGTGGGTTCCGGGACAGGGGGTCCTACGAGCAGTACTTC. This encodes CASSGFRDRGSYEQYF.

J is TRBJ1-4 and V is TRBV9; 8 bases map to TRBD1. CDR1 SGDLS and CDR2 YYNGEE come from the germline V gene. The CDR3 totals 16 residues. After removal of 0 bases from V and 4 bases from J, the junction contained 5 bases not matched to a gene. Here the CDR3 DNA reads TGTGCCAGCAGCGTAGGGGACAGGATTTATAATGAAAAACTGTTTTTT. Amino acid sequence: CASSVGDRIYNEKLFF. The complete variable domain, with remaining parts taken from reference TRBV9 and TRBJ1-4, reads DSGVTQTPKHLITATGQRVTLRCSPRSGDLSVYWYQQSLDQGLQFLIQYYNGEERAKGNILERFSAQQFPDLHSELNLSSLELGDSALYFCASSVGDRIYNEKLFFGSGTQLSVL.

The chain joins TRBV12-3 or TRBV12-4 to TRBJ1-2, with TRBD1 as a possible D gene (5 bases). This CDR3 has 13 residues. V lost 6 bases and J 7 bases, leaving 15 bases between the germline ends. Here the CDR3 reads CASSKTESTGYTF. As DNA, the CDR3 is TGTGCCAGCAGCAAGACAGAGTCTACTGGCTACACCTTC.

V is TRBV19 and J is TRBJ1-5; D unclear. V lost 3 bases and J lost 0, with 9 bases in between. Germline loops: CDR1 LNHDA, CDR2 SQIVND (reference sequence). The CDR3 covers 15 residues. The CDR3 coding sequence is TGTGCCAGTAGTATCGTTTTTTATAGCAATCAGCCCCAGCATTTT. Its translation is CASSIVFYSNQPQHF.

CDR3 region: CAWRESGGHSPLHF. The CDR3 DNA sequence: TGTGCCTGGAGGGAGTCGGGAGGGCACTCACCCCTCCACTTT. The chain is built from TRBV30 and TRBJ1-6; D call uncertain. The CDR3 is made up of 14 amino acids. CDR1 GTSNPN and CDR2 SVGIG come from the germline V gene (reference sequence). The V end was cut by 3 bases, the J end by 10 bases, with 16 bases between.

The chain joins TRBV29-1 to TRBJ1-2, with 7 bases matching TRBD1. CDR3 length equals 12 residues. J lost 1 base, V lost 7 bases, and 3 bases had no gene match. CDR1 is SQVTM and CDR2 is ANQGSEA in the germline V gene. The CDR3 spells CSAYRGNYGYTF. Written as DNA, the CDR3 is TGCAGCGCTTACAGGGGTAACTATGGCTACACCTTC.

This sequence joins TRBV27 and TRBJ1-1; D not certain. The ends were cut back, 4 bases at V and 2 bases at J, with 8 bases in the middle. The germline V gene encodes CDR1 MNHEY and CDR2 SMNVEV (reference sequence). This CDR3 spans 13 amino acids. In DNA, the CDR3 is TGTGCCAGCAGTTGGCTCAAAAACACTGAAGCTTTCTTT. It specifies CASSWLKNTEAFF.

As regards this clone: This likely comes from a read error, as the CDR3 has no conserved phenylalanine or tryptophan at its end. No DNA is shown, since the ends of the CDR3 on it are uncertain; the CDR3 is the one TCRdb lists. The CDR3 spells CASSQDRRQASL. V and J are TRBV3-1 (or the pseudogene TRBV3-2) and TRBJ1-1. The CDR3 region is 12 residues in length, termini included. Germline loops: CDR1 LGHDT, CDR2 YNNKEL (reference sequence).

This clone was observed a single time. The chain links TRBV6-5 to TRBJ1-1; D remains unclear. The CDR3 consists of 13 residues. CDR1 and CDR2 from the germline V gene are MNHEY and SVGAGI. The V end was cut by 10 bases, the J end by 4 bases, with 16 bases between. CDR3 sequence reads: CATLSWRGTEAFF. CDR3 in DNA: TGTGCCACCCTTAGCTGGCGGGGCACTGAAGCTTTCTTT.

The V gene is TRBV9, the J gene TRBJ2-1; TRBD2 aligns across 13 bases. V gave up 0 bases and J gave up 7 bases; unmatched junction bases: 1. The germline V gene encodes CDR1 SGDLS and CDR2 YYNGEE. CDR3 length equals 15 residues. The CDR3 DNA sequence: TGTGCCAGCAGCGTAGTGGGACTAGCGGGGAATGAGCAGTTCTTC. Translated: CASSVVGLAGNEQFF.

The J gene is TRBJ2-3, the V gene TRBV5-4, with 11 bases aligning to TRBD2. The J segment lost 0 bases and the V segment lost 0 bases, leaving 9 bases of the junction unmatched. CDR3 length: 19 residues. Per germline, CDR1 SGHNT and CDR2 YYREEE (reference sequence). The CDR3 sequence is CASSLAGSGGAFSTDTQYF. The DNA for the CDR3 is TGTGCCAGCAGCTTGGCTGGTAGCGGGGGGGCCTTCAGCACAGATACGCAGTATTTT.

The genes are TRBV9 and TRBJ2-5, with TRBD2 as a possible D gene (6 bases). V was shortened by 7 bases and J by 5 bases, with 18 bases between the two germline ends. Germline lookup yields CDR1 SGDLS and CDR2 YYNGEE. The CDR3 is 14 amino acids. The CDR3 is CASSHGGEQETQYF. CDR3 nucleotides: TGTGCCAGCTCCCACGGCGGGGAGCAGGAGACCCAGTACTTC.

The gene calls are TRBV7-2 and TRBJ1-2; 8 nucleotides align to TRBD1. This CDR3 comprises 14 residues. CDR1 and CDR2 from the germline V gene are SGHTA and FQGNSA. V lost 5 bases, J lost 4 bases, and 6 bases stayed unmatched. CDR3 in DNA: TGTGCCAGCAGCCCCACAGGGGGTTTCTATGGCTACACCTTC. Protein sequence: CASSPTGGFYGYTF.

The rearrangement uses TRBV4-2 and TRBJ1-2; 7 bases align to TRBD1. CDR3 length: 15 residues. J gave up 5 bases and V 4 bases, and 10 bases lay outside the gene matches. Looked up from germline, CDR1 is LGHNA and CDR2 is YNFKEQ. The CDR3 spells CASSPGGTGAYGYTF. The CDR3 DNA is TGTGCCAGCAGCCCAGGGGGTACAGGGGCTTATGGCTACACCTTC.

In this sample, this clone turned up once. The chain recombines TRBV6-4 with TRBJ1-1; weak D call: TRBD1 (5 bases). This CDR3 comprises 16 residues. Germline V CDR1 and CDR2: MRHNA, SNTAGT. Trimming pared 0 bases from V and 4 bases from J, leaving 15 bases between. The CDR3 loop reads CASSDSQDGTTTEAFF. As DNA, the CDR3 is TGTGCCAGCAGTGACTCACAGGACGGAACCACCACTGAAGCTTTCTTT.

The V gene is TRBV4-1, the J gene TRBJ1-2; D remains unclear. The CDR3 is 14 amino acids. V was trimmed by 1 base and J by 8 bases, leaving 14 bases between them. Germline V CDR1 and CDR2: MGHRA, YSYEKL. In DNA form, the CDR3 reads TGCGCCAGCAGCCAAGTCCCCCCCTCGGAGGGCTACACCTTC. This translates into CASSQVPPSEGYTF.